This T cell receptor (beta chain) was sequenced for a study of shared clonotypes between healthy human individuals. Study-wide results and limits: Rarefaction gave evidence that sorted-subset sequencing remained incomplete despite large depth. Genetic and exposure-history diversity was limited by the few donors.

An assay was performed, and its level was deep. Genomic DNA of each subset was evenly split across several immunoSEQ plates. This table comes from immunoSEQ multiplex PCR, and its TCRdb copy is limited to in-frame clones, with some not included. The sample shows about 2.1 million clones, about 93% of them seen only once. V was pared by 4 bases and J by 6 bases, with 10 bases of the junction left unmatched. The CDR3 runs to 16 residues. Germline V gene sequence: CDR1 MGHRA, CDR2 YSYEKL. Only CD45RO-negative cells positively selected for CCR7 counted as naive CD8 cells, so terminally differentiated effector memory CD45RA+ cells were excluded. Comments on this clone: What it binds is unknown.

This chain uses TRBV4-1 with TRBJ2-2; 8 bases line up with TRBD1. This sequence originates from a man younger than 30 in good health. Some clones in this sample may be carry-over from other donors' samples. Sequencing was carried out using naive CD8+ T cells from PBMCs. CDR3 coding DNA: TGCGCCAGCAGCCCAAGTCAGGGGGCGATTTCCGGGGAGCTGTTTTTT. It translates to CASSPSQGAISGELFF.